These 25 T cell receptor beta chains were sequenced from one sample in a study of shared clonotypes between healthy human individuals. Sequencing used immunoSEQ multiplex PCR; TCRdb keeps in-frame clones, though not all of them. The data hold some 2,500,000 clones, with over 85% observed a single time. Sample: naive CD4+ T cells from PBMCs. Subset given: CD45RA+ positively selected. Source of these receptors: a man younger than 35 in good health. Some clones in this sample may be carry-over from other donors' samples.

Concerning this clone itself: Other DNA variants within this sample encode the same CDR3. The rearrangement uses TRBV28 and TRBJ1-4; D may be TRBD1 (5 bases). The V gene lost 4 bases and the J gene lost 8 bases, with 14 bases spanning the gap. Germline V gene sequence: CDR1 MDHEN, CDR2 SYDVKM. The CDR3 covers 14 residues. The CDR3 here is CASSSGTEDEKLFF. The CDR3 DNA reads TGTGCCAGCAGTTCCGGGACCGAAGACGAAAAACTGTTTTTT. Full variable domain (remainder filled in from reference TRBV28 and TRBJ1-4): DVKVTQSSRYLVKRTGEKVFLECVQDMDHENMFWYRQDPGLGLRLIYFSYDVKMKEKGDIPEGYSVSREKKERFSLILESASTNQTSMYLCASSSGTEDEKLFFGSGTQLSVL.

As for this clone: The identical CDR3 is also encoded by other nucleotide sequences in the sample. The V gene is TRBV28, the J gene TRBJ1-2, with D perhaps matching TRBD1 (6 bases). Germline V gives CDR1 MDHEN, CDR2 SYDVKM. V lost 4 bases and J lost 2, with 8 bases in between. The CDR3 is made up of 13 amino acids. CDR3 DNA sequence: TGTGCCAGCAGTTCCGGGACAAACTATGGCTACACCTTC. Its translation is CASSSGTNYGYTF.

The rearrangement joins TRBV27 to TRBJ2-7, with D tentatively TRBD2 (6 bases). The CDR3 spans 14 residues. With 3 bases removed from V and 4 bases from J, the gap between germline ends came to 13 bases. Germline values: CDR1 MNHEY, CDR2 SMNVEV (reference sequence). CDR3 sequence reads: CASSFRGTQYEQYF. As DNA, the CDR3 is TGTGCCAGCAGTTTCCGCGGGACCCAATACGAGCAGTACTTC.

This clone was detected once. The chain employs TRBV7-2 and TRBJ2-3; 10 bases agree with TRBD2. Trimming cost V 2 bases and J 3 bases; bases outside gene matches: 11. The CDR3 spans 18 residues. Germline values: CDR1 SGHTA, CDR2 FQGNSA. Here the CDR3 DNA reads TGTGCCAGCAGCTTATTTGGGCTAGCGGGAGACAGAACAGATACGCAGTATTTT. Translated, it gives CASSLFGLAGDRTDTQYF.

As regards this clone: Other nucleotide sequences from this sample produce the same CDR3. For the CDR3, the DNA is TGTGCCAGCAGCTTAATTGGGAACTATGGCTACACCTTC. This translates into CASSLIGNYGYTF. The chain employs TRBV7-3 and TRBJ1-2, with no clear D. Germline V gives CDR1 SGHTA, CDR2 FQGTGA. The V end was cut by 1 base, the J end by 2 bases, with 5 bases between. This CDR3 has 13 residues.

DNA for the CDR3: TGTGCCAGCAGCTTAGGGACAGGGGGCCCAGCAACTAATGAAAAACTGTTTTTT. This codes for CASSLGTGGPATNEKLFF. The rearrangement joins TRBV11-3 to TRBJ1-4; 11 bases line up with TRBD1. Trimming cost V 1 base and J 0 bases; bases outside gene matches: 4. Looked up from germline, CDR1 is SGHNT and CDR2 is YENEEA. The CDR3 totals 18 residues.

The gene calls are TRBV28 and TRBJ2-7, with 8 bases matching TRBD1. Germline assignment: CDR1 MDHEN and CDR2 SYDVKM. V was pared by 7 bases and J by 2 bases, with 13 bases of the junction left unmatched. CDR3 length: 16 amino acids. DNA of the CDR3: TGTGCCAGCACCCAAATCGGGACAGGCTTTACCTACGAGCAGTACTTC. This encodes CASTQIGTGFTYEQYF.

This clone was counted a single time. The chain recombines TRBV5-4 with TRBJ1-3; 10 bases agree with TRBD1. The CDR3 contains 13 residues. Germline V CDR1 and CDR2: SGHNT, YYREEE (reference sequence). After removal of 4 bases from V and 9 bases from J, the junction contained 4 bases not matched to a gene. This CDR3 is CASSDWTGGTIYF. The CDR3 region has the DNA TGTGCCAGCAGCGACTGGACAGGGGGCACCATATATTTT.

V and J are TRBV28 and TRBJ1-5; D is undetermined. The V gene's germline CDR1 is MDHEN and CDR2 SYDVKM. V lost 6 bases and J 4 bases, leaving 16 bases between the germline ends. CDR3 size: 15 residues. CDR3 sequence (DNA): TGTGCCAGCAGCCCGCGGGTATTTGCAAATCAGCCCCAGCATTTT. Residues: CASSPRVFANQPQHF.

The V call is TRBV15, the J call TRBJ2-1; D uncertain. The CDR3 contains 16 residues. Germline V lookup: CDR1 LNHNV, CDR2 YYDKDF (reference sequence). Trimming removed 4 bases at V and 1 base at J, with 14 bases between. The DNA of the CDR3 is TGTGCCACCAGCACCTCAAGGCCTGGGTCCTACAATGAGCAGTTCTTC. As protein: CATSTSRPGSYNEQFF.

The chain links TRBV7-6 to TRBJ2-7; 11 bases match TRBD1. V was pared by 4 bases and J by 3 bases, with 8 bases of the junction left unmatched. CDR1 and CDR2 (germline): SGHVS, FNYEAQ. The CDR3 length is 16 residues. CDR3 DNA sequence: TGTGCCAGCAGCTATGGTATGGGACAGGGGGACTACGAGCAGTACTTC. As protein: CASSYGMGQGDYEQYF.

This clone was seen once. The CDR3 reads CAWVETGTGNNSPLHF. In DNA form, the CDR3 reads TGTGCCTGGGTTGAGACCGGGACGGGCAATAATTCACCCCTCCACTTT. The chain combines TRBV30 with TRBJ1-6, with TRBD1 as a possible D gene (5 bases). V was clipped by 5 bases and J by 5 bases, with 19 bases between them. The CDR3 spans 16 residues. Germline values: CDR1 GTSNPN, CDR2 SVGIG (reference sequence).

The V and J genes are TRBV5-1 and TRBJ2-2; 9 bases are shared with TRBD1. Germline loops: CDR1 SGHRS, CDR2 YFSETQ. The CDR3 is 17 amino acids. Trimming at V came to 6 bases and at J to 0 bases, leaving 9 bases not matched to a gene. CDR3 residues: CASTPRGTGPNTGELFF. The DNA of the CDR3 is TGCGCCAGCACCCCAAGGGGGACAGGGCCGAACACCGGGGAGCTGTTTTTT. The complete variable domain, with remaining parts taken from reference TRBV5-1 and TRBJ2-2, reads KAGVTQTPRYLIKTRGQQVTLSCSPISGHRSVSWYQQTPGQGLQFLFEYFSETQRNKGNFPGRFSGRQFSNSRSEMNVSTLELGDSALYLCASTPRGTGPNTGELFFGEGSRLTVL.

This sequence joins TRBV27 and TRBJ2-1, with 11 positions matching TRBD2. Germline trimming cut 5 bases from V and 8 bases from J; bases unmatched to any gene: 8. The CDR3 loop spans 15 amino acids. Germline lookup yields CDR1 MNHEY and CDR2 SMNVEV (reference sequence). Here the CDR3 DNA reads TGTGCCAGCAGTCACACTAGCGGGAGTGAGCATGAGCAGTTCTTC. As protein: CASSHTSGSEHEQFF.

In the case of this clone: Other DNA sequences in the sample encode the same CDR3. The rearrangement uses TRBV27 and TRBJ2-3; 11 positions agree with TRBD1. J was trimmed by 3 bases and V by 6 bases; bases with no gene match: 2. CDR3 length: 14 amino acids. CDR1 and CDR2 (germline): MNHEY, SMNVEV (reference sequence). CDR3 region: CASSRDRGTDTQYF. The CDR3 DNA reads TGTGCCAGCAGCCGGGACAGGGGGACAGATACGCAGTATTTT.

The rearrangement links TRBV5-1 to TRBJ2-3, with TRBD1 matching 8 bases. The germline V gene encodes CDR1 SGHRS and CDR2 YFSETQ. Losses at the gene ends were 5 bases for V and 0 bases for J; bases not matched to a gene: 5. The CDR3 covers 15 residues. The CDR3 DNA reads as TGCGCCAGCAGTTCTCGGACAGGGAGCACAGATACGCAGTATTTT. Translated: CASSSRTGSTDTQYF.

The V and J genes are TRBV29-1 and TRBJ2-1; 9 positions agree with TRBD2. The V segment lost 3 bases and the J segment 5 bases; nucleotides outside the gene matches: 5. Germline V gives CDR1 SQVTM, CDR2 ANQGSEA. The CDR3 consists of 14 residues. CDR3 coding DNA: TGCAGCGTTGAGCGGCTAGCGGGACACAATGAGCAGTTCTTC. This gives the protein CSVERLAGHNEQFF.

A note on this clone: Additional DNA sequences in this sample encode the identical CDR3. The J gene is TRBJ1-2, the V gene TRBV5-1, with 9 bases identical to TRBD1. The length of the CDR3 is 13 residues. Germline V gene sequence: CDR1 SGHRS, CDR2 YFSETQ. V shed 6 bases and J 3 bases; nucleotides not matched to a gene: 3. The CDR3 sequence is CASTTGGDYGYTF. Written as DNA, the CDR3 is TGCGCCAGCACGACAGGGGGTGACTATGGCTACACCTTC.

This clone was found a few times. Other DNA sequences in the sample encode the same CDR3. The chain is built from TRBV28 and TRBJ1-5, with D tentatively TRBD1 (6 bases). From germline, CDR1 is MDHEN and CDR2 SYDVKM. The CDR3 runs to 14 residues. The ends were cut back, 6 bases at V and 3 bases at J, with 12 bases in the middle. The CDR3 DNA follows: TGTGCCAGCAGCGCAGGGGTTGACAATCAGCCCCAGCATTTT. This translates into CASSAGVDNQPQHF.

J is TRBJ2-6 and V is TRBV2, with 8 bases lining up with TRBD1. V lost 6 bases to trimming and J lost 0 bases; unmatched junction nucleotides: 10. Germline CDR1 is SNHLY and CDR2 is FYNNEI. The CDR3 totals 18 residues. CDR3 loop: CASSRSGTGVSGANVLTF. CDR3 coding DNA: TGTGCCAGCAGCCGAAGTGGGACAGGCGTCTCTGGGGCCAACGTCCTGACTTTC. Full variable domain (outside the CDR3, taken from reference TRBV2 and TRBJ2-6): EPEVTQTPSHQVTQMGQEVILRCVPISNHLYFYWYRQILGQKVEFLVSFYNNEISEKSEIFDDQFSVERPDGSNFTLKIRSTKLEDSAMYFCASSRSGTGVSGANVLTFGAGSRLTVL.

The V call is TRBV9, the J call TRBJ2-7; D possibly corresponds to TRBD1 (6 bases). Germline CDR1 is SGDLS and CDR2 is YYNGEE. This CDR3 has 17 amino acids. V was clipped by 0 bases and J by 0 bases, with 16 bases between them. In DNA, the CDR3 is TGTGCCAGCAGCGTAGGGCTCGGGACACCGAGCTCCTACGAGCAGTACTTC. Translated, it gives CASSVGLGTPSSYEQYF.

The chain links TRBV7-3 to TRBJ2-3; unclear D gene. From germline, CDR1 is SGHTA and CDR2 FQGTGA. Trimming left V 2 bases short and J 2 bases short, with 8 bases between. CDR3 size: 14 residues. CDR3 in amino acids: CASSLLSSTDTQYF. DNA for the CDR3: TGTGCCAGCAGCTTATTGTCCTCCACAGATACGCAGTATTTT. Combining the CDR3 with reference TRBV7-3 and TRBJ2-3 gives the whole variable domain GAGVSQTPSNKVTEKGKYVELRCDPISGHTALYWYRQSLGQGPEFLIYFQGTGAADDSGLPNDRFFAVRPEGSVSTLKIQRTERGDSAVYLCASSLLSSTDTQYFGPGTRLTVL.

This clone was observed a single time. V is TRBV10-1 and J is TRBJ2-7, with 9 bases fitting TRBD2. J gave up 0 bases and V 3 bases, and 3 bases lay outside the gene matches. Germline CDR1 reads WNHNN; CDR2 reads SYGVQD (reference sequence). This CDR3 is built from 15 residues. The CDR3 spells CASSDSLAGSYEQYF. CDR3 DNA sequence: TGCGCCAGCAGTGATTCACTAGCGGGCTCCTACGAGCAGTACTTC.

The chain uses TRBV29-1 and TRBJ2-7, with 7 bases identical to TRBD2. With 4 bases clipped from V and 4 bases from J, the junction kept 7 bases outside the gene matches. The CDR3 covers 13 residues. Germline CDR1 SQVTM, CDR2 ANQGSEA. CDR3 loop: CSVVERGLYEQYF. CDR3 coding DNA: TGCAGCGTTGTGGAGCGGGGTCTTTACGAGCAGTACTTC.

To note about this clone: Additional DNA sequences in this sample encode the identical CDR3. The V gene is TRBV5-8, the J gene TRBJ1-5; D is perhaps TRBD1 (6 bases). Deletions cut 4 bases from V and 2 bases from J, with 10 bases between. Germline CDR1 SGHTS, CDR2 YDEGEE. The CDR3 length is 14 residues. CDR3 DNA sequence: TGTGCCAGCAGCCCCAGGACAGGCAATCAGCCCCAGCATTTT. It is translated as CASSPRTGNQPQHF.